The 2 T cell receptor beta chains below all came from one sample that was sequenced in a study of blood T cell repertoires in COVID-19. Profiled with immunoSEQ multiplex PCR; TCRdb holds only in-frame clones, not every one. This table holds 47,000 or so clones, roughly 82% found once. Sequenced input: peripheral blood. The receptors stem from a woman aged 60-70 years with acute or convalescent COVID-19.

The J gene is TRBJ2-1, the V gene TRBV29-1; D possibly corresponds to TRBD2 (5 bases). V shed 6 bases and J shed 5 bases, with 8 bases lying between them. Germline V gene lookup returns CDR1 SQVTM and CDR2 ANQGSEA. CDR3 size: 11 residues. CDR3 in DNA: TGCAGCGTGGGAGCGAACAATGAGCAGTTCTTC. It is translated as CSVGANNEQFF.

The J gene is TRBJ1-2, the V gene TRBV2, with D tentatively TRBD1 (6 bases). This CDR3 is built from 15 residues. The germline V gene has CDR1 SNHLY and CDR2 FYNNEI. V shed 0 bases and J shed 8 bases, with 16 bases lying between them. The CDR3 sequence: CASSEAGPGERGYTF. The DNA of the CDR3 is TGTGCCAGCAGTGAAGCAGGTCCAGGGGAGAGAGGCTACACCTTC. Supplemented by reference TRBV2 and TRBJ1-2, the full variable domain reads EPEVTQTPSHQVTQMGQEVILRCVPISNHLYFYWYRQILGQKVEFLVSFYNNEISEKSEIFDDQFSVERPDGSNFTLKIRSTKLEDSAMYFCASSEAGPGERGYTFGSGTRLTVV.